The 17 T cell receptor beta chains listed next were all sequenced from one sample in a study of blood T cells in healthy people across ages. A second PCR, run for roughly 6 to 11 cycles, used a sample-barcoded 5' primer plus a J-beta primer mix. Each CDR3 protein gets one entry after TCRdb re-called the 5' RACE reads with MiXCR. The data show about 560,000 distinct CDR3 sequences, with about 29% seen just once and 3.6% held by the top ten. This sample also appeared in a second study, on T cells of mothers and their children.

The material sequenced was blood. These receptors came from a boy aged 2 to 9 in good health.

This clonotype was seen ten or more times. The J gene is TRBJ2-1, the V gene TRBV6-6, with a possible D match to TRBD1 (6 bases). Germline lookup yields CDR1 MNHNY and CDR2 SVGAGI (reference sequence). This CDR3 has 15 amino acids. V was cut by 0 bases and J by 2 bases, with 8 bases left in between. The CDR3 DNA follows: TGTGCCAGCAGTTACTCCGGGACACCCTACAATGAGCAGTTCTTC. This gives the protein CASSYSGTPYNEQFF.

The chain recombines TRBV4-3 with TRBJ2-3; no reliable D call. This CDR3 contains 13 residues. Looked up from germline, CDR1 is LGHNA and CDR2 is YSLEER. Trimming pared 0 bases from V and 6 bases from J, leaving 7 bases between. The CDR3 sequence: CASSQDILDTQYF. CDR3 in DNA: TGCGCCAGCAGCCAAGATATTTTGGATACGCAGTATTTT.

This chain joins TRBV7-2 and TRBJ2-3, with TRBD2 as a possible D gene (5 bases). CDR1 is SGHTA and CDR2 is FQGNSA in the germline V gene. The CDR3 is 13 residues long. V lost 5 bases, J lost 5 bases, and 11 bases lay in between. The CDR3 loop reads CASSPRGGDTQYF. DNA for the CDR3: TGTGCCAGCAGCCCCCGCGGAGGAGATACGCAGTATTTT.

CDR3 loop: CASSPGLAGETGELFF. Written as DNA, the CDR3 is TGTGCCAGCAGCCCGGGACTAGCGGGAGAGACCGGGGAGCTGTTTTTT. The V call is TRBV5-8, the J call TRBJ2-2; 14 positions match TRBD2. Trimming cost V 4 bases and J 5 bases; bases outside gene matches: 4. Germline CDR1 reads SGHTS; CDR2 reads YDEGEE. This CDR3 has 16 residues.

V gene TRBV20-1 combines with J gene TRBJ1-2, with D maybe TRBD1 (6 bases). The CDR3 spans 14 residues. The ends were cut back, 7 bases at V and 8 bases at J, with 23 bases in the middle. Germline lookup yields CDR1 DFQATT and CDR2 SNEGSKA (reference sequence). CDR3 coding DNA: TGCAGTGTCCTTCCCGGGACAAGGGATGAAGGCTACACCTTC. This gives the protein CSVLPGTRDEGYTF.

In its sample, this clonotype was seen a few times. The rearrangement joins TRBV4-3 to TRBJ2-1; 8 positions match TRBD2. CDR3 length: 15 residues. Unmatched junction bases numbered 7, after V lost 4 bases and J lost 5 bases. Germline-derived CDR1 and CDR2 are LGHNA and YSLEER. The CDR3 reads CASSRGTRSDNEQFF. The CDR3 nucleotides read TGCGCCAGCAGCCGCGGGACTAGGAGCGACAATGAGCAGTTCTTC.

The chain recombines TRBV12-3 or TRBV12-4 with TRBJ2-5; no firm D call. The CDR3 extends over 14 amino acids. V lost 5 bases to trimming and J lost 4 bases, with 14 bases between them. CDR3 coding DNA: TGTGCCAGCAGTCCGACAATCTTGGGAGAGACCCAGTACTTC. Encoded protein: CASSPTILGETQYF.

The genes are TRBV12-5 and TRBJ2-7; TRBD1 might be the D (7 bases). Germline V gives CDR1 LGHNT, CDR2 FRNRAP. V gave up 2 bases and J gave up 3 bases, with 11 bases separating them. This CDR3 has 14 amino acids. CDR3 sequence (DNA): TGTGCTAGTGGTTTGCCAGGGGGGTTCTACGAGCAGTACTTC. As protein: CASGLPGGFYEQYF.

A few counts support this clonotype. The rearrangement links TRBV6-1 to TRBJ2-7, with 7 bases matching TRBD2. V was pared by 3 bases and J by 3 bases, with 2 bases of the junction left unmatched. The germline gives CDR1 MNHNS, CDR2 SASEGT. This CDR3 is built from 13 residues. The DNA of the CDR3 is TGTGCCAGCAGTGAGACTAGCTACTACGAGCAGTACTTC. Its translation: CASSETSYYEQYF.

This chain connects TRBV7-9 to TRBJ1-1; 8 bases are a match to TRBD1. CDR1 SEHNR and CDR2 FQNEAQ come from the germline V gene (reference sequence). With V trimmed by 6 bases and J by 3 bases, 9 bases remained unmatched. The CDR3 runs 15 residues. CDR3 sequence (DNA): TGTGCCAGCAGTTCAAACAGGGGGTTACACACTGAAGCTTTCTTT. Protein: CASSSNRGLHTEAFF.

A few counts support this clonotype. CDR3 in DNA: TGTGCCAGCAGCGGCCCCCCACAGGGAGGTGAAAAACTGTTTTTT. It specifies CASSGPPQGGEKLFF. This chain uses TRBV9 with TRBJ1-4; D may be TRBD1 (6 bases). The CDR3 spans 15 residues. Per the germline V gene, CDR1 is SGDLS and CDR2 is YYNGEE. Trimming cost V 3 bases and J 7 bases, with 16 bases left between them.

This clonotype has just a few counts. The V gene is TRBV20-1, the J gene TRBJ1-5; weak D call: TRBD1 (6 bases). V lost 7 bases and J 7 bases, leaving 17 bases between the germline ends. CDR1 and CDR2 from the germline V gene are DFQATT and SNEGSKA (reference sequence). This CDR3 has 13 residues. CDR3 in DNA: TGCAGTGTTCCGAAACAGGGCGGGCAGCCCCAGCATTTT. It encodes CSVPKQGGQPQHF.

The genes are TRBV7-2 and TRBJ2-1; 7 bases match TRBD2. J lost 0 bases, V lost 5 bases, and 4 bases had no gene match. CDR3 length: 15 residues. Per the germline V gene, CDR1 is SGHTA and CDR2 is FQGNSA. The CDR3 DNA reads as TGTGCCAGCAGCGACGGGAGGCGCTCCTACAATGAGCAGTTCTTC. This sequence encodes CASSDGRRSYNEQFF.

V and J are TRBV10-3 and TRBJ2-5, with 7 bases aligning to TRBD2. Near its end, the DNA agrees better with TRBJ2-7, so the J call may be wrong. The CDR3 runs to 13 residues. Germline V gene lookup returns CDR1 ENHRY and CDR2 SYGVKD. The CDR3 bases are TGTGCCATCATGAGGGAGGGAAACTACGAGCAGTACTTC. Translating gives CAIMREGNYEQYF.

This clonotype came up a few times. The rearrangement uses TRBV20-1 and TRBJ2-1; 10 nucleotides agree with TRBD2. The DNA end favors TRBJ2-5, so the J call may be wrong. The CDR3 has 16 amino acids. Looked up from germline, CDR1 is DFQATT and CDR2 is SNEGSKA (reference sequence). CDR3 residues: CSARSSGSYRGKTQYF. CDR3 nucleotides: TGCAGTGCTAGGTCTAGCGGGAGCTATAGGGGAAAGACCCAGTACTTC.

This chain connects TRBV13 to TRBJ1-2; D unclear. Trimming cost V 0 bases and J 4 bases, with 9 bases left between them. This CDR3 region has 14 residues. Germline V lookup: CDR1 PRHDT, CDR2 FYEKMQ (reference sequence). The CDR3 loop reads CASSLGGIAYGYTF. DNA for the CDR3: TGTGCCAGCAGCTTAGGAGGGATCGCCTATGGCTACACCTTC.

The genes are TRBV7-9 and TRBJ1-3; D ambiguous. CDR1 SEHNR and CDR2 FQNEAQ come from the germline V gene (reference sequence). The CDR3 runs to 18 residues. Trimming cost V 5 bases and J 2 bases, with 22 bases left between them. The CDR3 region has the DNA TGTGCCAGCAGCCCGCGGTTGGGGATTTATTTGGCTGGAAACACCATATATTTT. Protein: CASSPRLGIYLAGNTIYF.